The entry that follows covers one T cell receptor (beta chain) sequence. Its antigen is currently not known. Base qualities are not provided; no much larger clone lies one nucleotide away. This sample stems from a study of blood T cell repertoires in COVID-19 (dated by TCRdb to between 2020 and 2021). For context, the study as a whole: Collaborator samples came from the United States, Italy and Spain and covered acute and convalescent phases of COVID-19. The prospective study material was composed of cDNA or gDNA derived from T cells, B-cell-depleted T cells, or PBMCs. Subjects who had been exposed to COVID-19, were actively infected with it, or had recovered from it provided the deeply sampled blood TCRbeta repertoires that made up the dataset. The repertoires were made available in a free public database intended to serve as a resource for research on the immune response to SARS-CoV-2. Samples were obtained from the ongoing ImmuneRACE study (first 160 participants) and from roughly 1,300 subjects provided by 6 global collaborators. The sample metadata nearly always contained a de-identified subject ID, COVID-19 status, age in years and sex. Where available, HLA class I and class II types were obtained from metadata supplied by the sample provider rather than from assay-based typing. Findings and caveats that apply to the study as a whole: The amount of clinical and demographic metadata varied by source and participant and was provided uncurated.

The immunoSEQ Assay, a bias-controlled multiplex PCR, was used to amplify TCRbeta CDR3 regions from genomic DNA. The original methods were these. The number of nucleated cells in each sample was estimated from the amplification of reference gene primers within the assay. Sequence reads were collapsed and filtered to measure the absolute abundance of every unique TCRbeta CDR3 rearrangement. Productive Simpson clonality was computed per sample as the square root of Simpson's diversity index over productive rearrangements. In TCRdb, the immuneACCESS table is reduced to in-frame sequences with V and J assigned. These tables do not hold every clone; where another copy was compared, an unresolved V gene accounts for under half, and the others remain unexplained. The V and J calls and clone size were taken over from that table, and D and trimming were inferred from the DNA. Recorded for this sample are around 190,000 clones; approximately 85% of them occurred a single time. The ten largest clones add up to less than 9% of the sample.

Each collaborating institution followed its own protocols to collect whole blood in K2EDTA tubes. For TCRbeta analysis, collaborators shipped samples as frozen whole blood, isolated PBMCs, or DNA extracted from either of those sample types. Germline trimming: 1 base from V, 4 bases from J; junction bases outside gene matches: 10. The CDR3 holds 18 amino acids from the cysteine to the phenylalanine. Here the CDR3 DNA is all that survives: 54 bases in frame from base 1. The CDR1 and CDR2 encoded by the germline V gene are MGHRA and YSYEKL. The TCR was taken from a woman aged 55-69 years with acute or convalescent COVID-19. The sample consisted of peripheral blood. The V and J segments used are TRBV4-1 and TRBJ1-1; 12 middle bases align to TRBD1. The DNA sequence reads TGCGCCAGCAGCCAAGTGCGGGACAGGGGGCATCACGGCACTGAAGCTTTCTTT. It translates to CASSQVRDRGHHGTEAFF.